This T cell receptor beta chain was captured in a study of cytomegalovirus exposure and HLA in healthy donors. Overall study results and limits: Most TCRs appeared rarely, but some public TCRs recurred in many donors.

The ends lost 6 bases at V and 3 bases at J; junction bases unmatched: 6. Germline values: CDR1 MNHNS, CDR2 SASEGT. The CDR3 totals 14 residues. Notes on this clone: Antigen unknown.

PCR was performed using 60 Vbeta and 13 Jbeta primers. Data came from immunoSEQ multiplex PCR; TCRdb stores just in-frame clones and leaves some out. There are approximately 70,000 clones in the sample; around 74% occur only once, and approximately 10% lies in the top ten. The source material was PBMCs. This chain uses TRBV6-1 with TRBJ1-1; 8 bases line up with TRBD1. The TCR originated in a human donor in good health. CDR3 DNA sequence: TGTGCCAGCAGGAGGGACAGGCCAGACACTGAAGCTTTCTTT. This gives the protein CASRRDRPDTEAFF.